This T cell receptor beta chain emerged from a study of T-cell reconstitution after alpha-beta-depleted transplantation in children (dated by TCRdb to the mid-2010s). Study-level background: Using TCR repertoire profiling, the study followed T-cell immune reconstitution in a quantitative way in children after TCRalphabeta/CD19-depleted allogeneic hematopoietic cell transplantation. The full study reports these points: The apparently early recovery of alphabetaT-cell counts about two months after transplant reportedly depended on only several hundred rapidly expanded clones that came from non-depleted graft cells. Over the following months the frequencies of hyperexpanded clones went down, and after one year T-cell counts and TCRbeta diversity were mostly credited to newly produced T cells. In some patients, the high TCRbeta diversity seen at day 60 was put down to recipient T cells and intrathymic progenitors that had survived conditioning.

This clonotype was detected a few times. Its antigen remains unidentified. Per-nucleotide qualities are absent, and no much larger clonotype sits a single base away. The library was made by PCR. Sequencer: Illumina HiSeq 2500. TCR libraries were prepared with molecular barcoding, using unique molecular identifiers to normalize TCRbeta repertoire quantification. The public reads were run again by TCRdb, first through fastp at Q25 and then through MiXCR, and only productive beta chains were kept. Every entry covers one CDR3 protein and lists the most common genes and DNA from its rows. The sample table lists more than 400,000 distinct CDR3 sequences, 9.5% to 12% of them with a count of one. Clones ranked in the top ten supply 12% to 15% of the sample. Interpreted using the paper, the treatment or condition label stands for: allogeneic hematopoietic cell transplantation with graft depleted of TCRalphabeta T cells and CD19 B cells. The transplant recipients were children given TCRalphabeta/CD19-depleted allogeneic hematopoietic cell grafts.

The germline V gene encodes CDR1 MGHRA and CDR2 YSYEKL. Including the terminal cysteine and phenylalanine, the CDR3 comprises 15 residues. Only the CDR3 part of the read is kept: 45 bases, read in frame from the first base. Here V drops 6 bases and J drops 2 bases, and the junction holds 3 bases not matched to any gene. This sequence was found in a female patient aged 2-15 years who had a stem cell transplant for aplastic anemia, so the T cells may come from the graft donor. The V and J segments used are TRBV4-1 and TRBJ2-1; 11 of the junction bases match TRBD2. This specimen was PBMCs, mostly from graft donor cells, taken 180 days after TCRalphabeta/CD19-depleted stem cell transplant. In nucleotide form, the sequence is TGCGCCAGCAGAGGACTAGCGGGCACCTACAATGAGCAGTTCTTC. Protein translation: CASRGLAGTYNEQFF.